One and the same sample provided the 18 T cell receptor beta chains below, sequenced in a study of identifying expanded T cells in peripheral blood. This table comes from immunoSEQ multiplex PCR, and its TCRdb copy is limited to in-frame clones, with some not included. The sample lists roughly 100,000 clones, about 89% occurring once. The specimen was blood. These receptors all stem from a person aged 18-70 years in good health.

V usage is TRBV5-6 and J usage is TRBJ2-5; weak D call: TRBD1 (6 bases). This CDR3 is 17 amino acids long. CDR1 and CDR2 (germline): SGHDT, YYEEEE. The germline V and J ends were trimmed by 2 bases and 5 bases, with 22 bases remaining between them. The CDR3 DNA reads TGTGCCAGCAGCTTCGGGAAGAAAAACAGGGTGGCGGAGACCCAGTACTTC. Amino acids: CASSFGKKNRVAETQYF.

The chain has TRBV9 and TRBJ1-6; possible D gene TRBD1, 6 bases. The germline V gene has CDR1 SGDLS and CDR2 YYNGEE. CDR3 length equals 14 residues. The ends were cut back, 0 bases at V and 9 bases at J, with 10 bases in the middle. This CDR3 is CASSVEGGSSPLHF. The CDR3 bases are TGTGCCAGCAGCGTAGAGGGGGGTAGTTCACCCCTCCACTTT. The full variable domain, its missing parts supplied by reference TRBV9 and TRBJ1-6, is DSGVTQTPKHLITATGQRVTLRCSPRSGDLSVYWYQQSLDQGLQFLIQYYNGEERAKGNILERFSAQQFPDLHSELNLSSLELGDSALYFCASSVEGGSSPLHFGNGTRLTVT.

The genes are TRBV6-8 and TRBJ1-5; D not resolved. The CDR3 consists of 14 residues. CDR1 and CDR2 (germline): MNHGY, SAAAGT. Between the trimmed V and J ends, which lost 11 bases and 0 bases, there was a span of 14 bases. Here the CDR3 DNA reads TGTGCCGGACCACGCATTGATAGCAATCAGCCCCAGCATTTT. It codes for CAGPRIDSNQPQHF.

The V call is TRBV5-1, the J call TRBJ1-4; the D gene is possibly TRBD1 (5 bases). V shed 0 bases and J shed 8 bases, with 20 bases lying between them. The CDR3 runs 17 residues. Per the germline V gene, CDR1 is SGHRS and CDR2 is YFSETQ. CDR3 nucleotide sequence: TGCGCCAGCAGCTTGGTAGTATTATCGGGGACTCCCGAAAAACTGTTTTTT. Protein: CASSLVVLSGTPEKLFF. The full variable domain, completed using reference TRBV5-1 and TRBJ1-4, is KAGVTQTPRYLIKTRGQQVTLSCSPISGHRSVSWYQQTPGQGLQFLFEYFSETQRNKGNFPGRFSGRQFSNSRSEMNVSTLELGDSALYLCASSLVVLSGTPEKLFFGSGTQLSVL.

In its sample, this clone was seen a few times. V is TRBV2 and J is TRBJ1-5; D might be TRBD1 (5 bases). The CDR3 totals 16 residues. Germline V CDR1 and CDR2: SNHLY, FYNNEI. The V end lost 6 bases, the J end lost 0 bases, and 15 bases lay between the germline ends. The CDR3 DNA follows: TGTGCCAGCAGGCCAGGGATGGGGAATAGCAATCAGCCCCAGCATTTT. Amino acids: CASRPGMGNSNQPQHF. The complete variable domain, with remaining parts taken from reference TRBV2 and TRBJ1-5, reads EPEVTQTPSHQVTQMGQEVILRCVPISNHLYFYWYRQILGQKVEFLVSFYNNEISEKSEIFDDQFSVERPDGSNFTLKIRSTKLEDSAMYFCASRPGMGNSNQPQHFGDGTRLSIL.

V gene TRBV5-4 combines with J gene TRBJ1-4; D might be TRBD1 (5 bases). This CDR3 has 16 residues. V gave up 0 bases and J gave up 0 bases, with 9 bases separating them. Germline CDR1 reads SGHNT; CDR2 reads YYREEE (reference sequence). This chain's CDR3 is CASSLGGATTNEKLFF. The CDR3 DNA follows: TGTGCCAGCAGCTTGGGTGGGGCCACAACTAATGAAAAACTGTTTTTT.

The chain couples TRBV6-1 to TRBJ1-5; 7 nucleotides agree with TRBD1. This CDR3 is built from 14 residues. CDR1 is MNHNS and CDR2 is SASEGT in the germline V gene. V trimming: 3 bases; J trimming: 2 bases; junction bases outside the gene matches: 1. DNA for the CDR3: TGTGCCAGCAGTGAGGGGACAGGCAATCAGCCCCAGCATTTT. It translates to CASSEGTGNQPQHF.

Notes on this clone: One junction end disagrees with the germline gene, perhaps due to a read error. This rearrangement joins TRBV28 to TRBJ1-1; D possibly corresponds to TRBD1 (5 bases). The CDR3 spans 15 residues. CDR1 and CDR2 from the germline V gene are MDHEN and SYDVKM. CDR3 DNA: TGTGCCAGCAGATTATGGGGGGTTTTGAGCACTGAAGCTTTCTTT. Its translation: CASRLWGVLSTEAFF.

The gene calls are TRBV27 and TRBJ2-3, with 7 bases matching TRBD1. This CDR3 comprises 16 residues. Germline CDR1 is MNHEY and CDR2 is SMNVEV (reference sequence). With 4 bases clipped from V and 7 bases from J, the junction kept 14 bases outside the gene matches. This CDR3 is CASSYHTGVVQYTQYF. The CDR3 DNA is TGTGCCAGCAGTTACCATACAGGGGTCGTTCAATATACGCAGTATTTT.

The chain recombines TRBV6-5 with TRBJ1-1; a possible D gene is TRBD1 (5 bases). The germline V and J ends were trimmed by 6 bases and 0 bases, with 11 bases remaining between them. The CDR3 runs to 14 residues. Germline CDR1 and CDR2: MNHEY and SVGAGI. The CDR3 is CASRLGLVNTEAFF. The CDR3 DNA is TGTGCCAGCAGATTGGGACTCGTGAACACTGAAGCTTTCTTT.

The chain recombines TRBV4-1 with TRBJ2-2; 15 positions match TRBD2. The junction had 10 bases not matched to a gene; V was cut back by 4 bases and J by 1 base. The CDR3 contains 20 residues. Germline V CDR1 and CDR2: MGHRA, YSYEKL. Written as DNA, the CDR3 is TGCGCCAGCAGCCGGACCCCGGGACTAGCGGGGGGAATGAACACCGGGGAGCTGTTTTTT. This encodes CASSRTPGLAGGMNTGELFF.

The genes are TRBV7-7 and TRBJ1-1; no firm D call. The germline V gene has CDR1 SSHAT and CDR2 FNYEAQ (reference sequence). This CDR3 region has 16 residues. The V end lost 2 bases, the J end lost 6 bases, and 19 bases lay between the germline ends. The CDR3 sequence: CASSLLRLEEVAEAFF. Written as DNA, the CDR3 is TGTGCCAGCAGCTTATTAAGGCTCGAGGAAGTCGCTGAAGCTTTCTTT.

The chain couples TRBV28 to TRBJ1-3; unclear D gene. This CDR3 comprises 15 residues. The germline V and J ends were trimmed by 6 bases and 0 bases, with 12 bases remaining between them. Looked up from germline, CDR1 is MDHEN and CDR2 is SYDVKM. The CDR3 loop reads CASSPWAVSGNTIYF. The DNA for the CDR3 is TGTGCCAGCAGCCCCTGGGCCGTCTCTGGAAACACCATATATTTT.

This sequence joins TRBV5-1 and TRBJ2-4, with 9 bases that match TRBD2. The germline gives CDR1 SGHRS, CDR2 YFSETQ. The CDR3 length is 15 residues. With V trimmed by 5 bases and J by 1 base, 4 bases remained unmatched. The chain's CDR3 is CASRASGAAKNIQYF. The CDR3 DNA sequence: TGCGCCAGCAGGGCTAGCGGGGCTGCCAAAAACATTCAGTACTTC.

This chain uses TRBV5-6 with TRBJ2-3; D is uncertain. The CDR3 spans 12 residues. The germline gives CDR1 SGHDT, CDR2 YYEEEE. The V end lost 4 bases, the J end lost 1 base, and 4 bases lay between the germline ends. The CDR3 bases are TGTGCCAGCAGCCCCGGCACAGATACGCAGTATTTT. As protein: CASSPGTDTQYF.

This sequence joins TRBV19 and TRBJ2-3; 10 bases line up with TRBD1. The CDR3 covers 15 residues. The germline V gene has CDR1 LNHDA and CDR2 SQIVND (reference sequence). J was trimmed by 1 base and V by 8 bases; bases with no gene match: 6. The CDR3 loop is CASRDRGRGTDTQYF. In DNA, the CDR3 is TGTGCCAGTCGAGACAGGGGGCGAGGCACAGATACGCAGTATTTT.

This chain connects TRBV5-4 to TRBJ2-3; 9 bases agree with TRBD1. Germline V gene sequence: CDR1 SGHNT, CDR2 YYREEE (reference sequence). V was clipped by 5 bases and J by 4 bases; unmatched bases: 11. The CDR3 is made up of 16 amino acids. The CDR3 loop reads CASSPRDREPADTQYF. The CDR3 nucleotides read TGTGCCAGCAGTCCGCGGGACAGGGAACCGGCAGATACGCAGTATTTT.

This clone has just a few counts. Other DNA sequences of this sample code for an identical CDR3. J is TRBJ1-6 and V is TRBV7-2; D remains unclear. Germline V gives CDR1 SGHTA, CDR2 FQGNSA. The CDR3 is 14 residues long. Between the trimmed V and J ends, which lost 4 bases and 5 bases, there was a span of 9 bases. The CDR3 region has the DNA TGTGCCAGCAGCTGGACTGGGGATAATTCACCCCTCCACTTT. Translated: CASSWTGDNSPLHF.